This T cell receptor (beta chain) was sequenced in a study of T-cell memory formation after mild COVID-19. The germline V gene has CDR1 ENHRY and CDR2 SYGVKD. The CDR3 runs 14 residues. The junction had 6 bases not matched to a gene; V was cut back by 5 bases and J by 6 bases. TCRdb itself ran the 5' RACE reads through MiXCR, one entry per CDR3 protein. The sample holds hundreds of thousands of distinct CDR3 sequences; about 20% are singletons and the top ten take approximately 13%. Sequences were obtained from PBMCs or a T cell subset sorted from them (not recorded which). J is TRBJ1-1 and V is TRBV10-3; 10 nucleotides agree with TRBD1. The sequence derives from an adult woman who had mild COVID-19 (a few samples of this study predate the infection). Cell type and time point are not known. The CDR3 reads CAISPGTGVAEAFF. The DNA for the CDR3 is TGTGCCATCAGTCCCGGGACAGGGGTGGCTGAAGCTTTCTTT.